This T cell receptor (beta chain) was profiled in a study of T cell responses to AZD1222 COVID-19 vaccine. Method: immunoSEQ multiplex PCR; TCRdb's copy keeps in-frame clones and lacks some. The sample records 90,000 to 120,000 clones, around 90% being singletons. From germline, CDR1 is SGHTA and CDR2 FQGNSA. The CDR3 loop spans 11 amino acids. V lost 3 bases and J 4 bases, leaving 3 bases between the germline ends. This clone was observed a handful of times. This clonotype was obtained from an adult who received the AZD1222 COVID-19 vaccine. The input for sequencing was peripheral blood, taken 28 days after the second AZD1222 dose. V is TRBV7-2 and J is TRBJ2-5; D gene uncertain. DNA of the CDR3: TGTGCCAGCAGCTTCGCAGAGACCCAGTACTTC. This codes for CASSFAETQYF.